This T cell receptor (beta chain) was sequenced during a study of human T cells and chemical hapten exposure listed by TCRdb under 2021. About the study as a whole: For sensitization, 2% DPC in acetone was applied to an approximately 2 cm by approximately 2 cm area of upper inner arm skin. For TCR sequencing, blood came from 25 to 30 alopecia patients at anywhere from one to four time points (pre-sensitization, 2, 6 and 24 weeks). Patch testing was performed on the upper back with Finn chambers containing 0.01% DPC, and the patch tests were scored after 6 days according to International Contact Dermatitis Research Group standards. Patient blood was sampled pre-sensitization (week 0) and at 2, 6 and about 24 weeks after DPC sensitization. Peripheral blood TCR repertoire changes were tracked in vivo in alopecia patients during primary and secondary sensitization to the hapten diphenylcyclopropenone (DPC). Libraries were combined into a pool for sequencing, and differences in TCR yield between samples came mainly from small differences in library volumes within the pool. The patient cohort, mostly female, included alopecia areata with under or over 50% scalp involvement, alopecia totalis and alopecia universalis. Patients additionally received weekly therapeutic DPC doses to the scalp throughout the roughly 26-week study period. Paper-wide results and their limitations: No change with DPC sensitization was found in the number of TCRs above 1 in 1000 frequency, and no evidence of global repertoire structure alterations was found. The number of PT1 expanded TCRs positively correlated with patch test score, significant at thresholds 8, 16 and 32 but not 4. Because every patient had alopecia, a presumed autoimmune disease, the patients' immune response might differ from that of healthy individuals. Compared with pre-sensitization or healthy control sets, expanded TCRs formed significantly more large CDR3 similarity clusters, which is consistent with antigen-driven responses. After repeated subsampling, changes were observed in the strength of the expansion versus patch-test correlation and in the threshold at which the correlation became significant.

The time point label, as the study defines it: patch test 1, 2 weeks after DPC sensitization. The treatment or condition label here, explained by the study, means: therapeutic diphenylcyclopropenone sensitization with weekly scalp DPC. At every patch-test visit, the blood draw took place before the patch test was put on. Eligible patients were aged 18 to 70, diagnosed with alopecia, deemed suitable for DPC therapy, and excluded if pregnant. Total RNA was extracted from unfractionated whole blood collected in Tempus Blood RNA tubes. This clonotype was seen a few times. The antigen it recognizes is unknown. Base qualities are not provided; no much larger clone lies one nucleotide away. The library was built by means of RACE. The sequencer listed for this sample is NextSeq 500. During library preparation, unique molecular identifiers were attached to individual cDNA molecules so that TCRs could be counted in a quantitative, reproducible way. From each blood RNA sample, both TCR alpha and TCR beta chains were sequenced. Under the source paper's analysis protocol: A median of about 100,000 TCRs per sample was observed, with a range of about 23,224 to 690,600. V, J and CDR3 annotation of the TCR reads was carried out using the Decombinator software suite. Every sample was subsampled to the same number of TCRs (28,000) for the PS versus PT1 abundance plots. TCRs were defined as expanded if absent before sensitization and observed at least eight times at the 2-week time point. The public reads were run again by TCRdb, first through fastp at Q25 and then through MiXCR, and only productive beta chains were kept. Rows merge per CDR3 protein into single entries with the most common DNA and genes. In this record, the V and J calls reflect TCRdb's handling and not the investigators' own analysis. The sample data list roughly 120,000 distinct CDR3 sequences, and about 12% of these were observed just once. Over 1.1% of the sample is taken by the ten largest.

The germline V and J ends show losses of 5 bases and 8 bases respectively, and no gene match explains 17 bases of the junction. Reading from cysteine to phenylalanine, the CDR3 counts 16 amino acids. Only the CDR3 part of the read is kept: 48 bases, read in frame from the first base. In the germline V gene, CDR1 corresponds to SGHAT and CDR2 to FQNNGV. Recombination linked TRBV11-2 to TRBJ1-2, with 7 bases in between that match TRBD1. The source material was whole blood, sampled in connection with sensitization to the hapten diphenylcyclopropenone (DPC). The TCR sequence derives from a woman in her forties or fifties with alopecia areata. Some clones in this sample may be carry-over from other donors' samples. The CDR3 region reads CASSPMTGRRMEGYTF. In nucleotides, the sequence is TGTGCCAGCAGCCCGATGACAGGGCGACGAATGGAGGGCTACACCTTC.